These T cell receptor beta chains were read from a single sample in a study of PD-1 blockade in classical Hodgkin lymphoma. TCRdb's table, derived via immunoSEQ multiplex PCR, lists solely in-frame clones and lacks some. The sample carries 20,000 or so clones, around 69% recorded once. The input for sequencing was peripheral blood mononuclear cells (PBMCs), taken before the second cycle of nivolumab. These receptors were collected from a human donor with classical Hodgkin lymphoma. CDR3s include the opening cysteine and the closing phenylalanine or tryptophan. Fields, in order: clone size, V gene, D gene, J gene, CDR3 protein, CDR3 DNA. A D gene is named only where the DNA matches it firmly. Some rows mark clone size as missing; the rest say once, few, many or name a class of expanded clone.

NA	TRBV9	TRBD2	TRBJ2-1	CASSPTLAGRNEQFF	TGTGCCAGCAGCCCGACGCTAGCGGGTCGGAATGAGCAGTTCTTC
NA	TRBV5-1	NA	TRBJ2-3	CASRQRGSSTDTQYF	TGCGCCAGCAGGCAGAGGGGGTCTAGCACAGATACGCAGTATTTT
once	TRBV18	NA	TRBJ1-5	CASSPDGSNQPQHF	TGTGCCAGCTCACCGGACGGAAGCAATCAGCCCCAGCATTTT
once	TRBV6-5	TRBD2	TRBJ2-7	CASRPGTSGIYEQYF	TGTGCCAGCAGGCCCGGGACTAGCGGGATCTACGAGCAGTACTTC
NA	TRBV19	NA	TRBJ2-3	CASRDRSTDTQYF	TGTGCCAGTAGGGATCGTAGCACAGATACGCAGTATTTT
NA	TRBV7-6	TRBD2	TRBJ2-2	CASSRGLVGGELFF	TGTGCCAGCAGCCGTGGACTAGTTGGGGGGGAGCTGTTTTTT
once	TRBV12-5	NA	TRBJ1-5	CASGLVLVIHSNQPQHF	TGTGCTAGTGGTTTGGTACTCGTGATTCATAGCAATCAGCCCCAGCATTTT
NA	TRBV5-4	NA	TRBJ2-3	CASSLSVRDTQYF	TGTGCCAGCAGCTTGTCCGTCCGGGATACGCAGTATTTT
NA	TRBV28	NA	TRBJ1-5	CASRVASPSNQPQHF	TGTGCCAGCAGGGTTGCAAGTCCTAGCAATCAGCCCCAGCATTTT
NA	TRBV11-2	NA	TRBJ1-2	CASSGSGGNYGYTF	TGTGCCAGCAGTGGATCTGGGGGTAACTATGGCTACACCTTC
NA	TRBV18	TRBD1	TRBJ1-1	CASSRGNTGAPEAFF	TGTGCCAGCTCTCGGGGGAATACAGGGGCTCCTGAAGCTTTCTTT
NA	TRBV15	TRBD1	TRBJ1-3	CATSGGQGVSRSGNTIYF	TGTGCCACCAGCGGAGGACAGGGGGTGTCCCGCTCTGGAAACACCATATATTTT
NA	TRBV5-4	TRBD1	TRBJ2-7	CASSLGTGYRSYEQYF	TGTGCCAGCAGCTTGGGGACAGGATACCGATCCTACGAGCAGTACTTC
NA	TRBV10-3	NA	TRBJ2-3	CAISDSGSTDTQYF	TGTGCCATCAGTGACAGCGGAAGCACAGATACGCAGTATTTT
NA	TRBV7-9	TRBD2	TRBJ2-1	CASSSLAGGSDEQFF	TGTGCCAGCAGCTCCCTAGCGGGAGGTAGCGATGAGCAGTTCTTC
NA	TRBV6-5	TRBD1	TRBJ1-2	CASTYGTAGHYGYTF	TGTGCCAGCACCTACGGGACAGCGGGGCACTATGGCTACACCTTC
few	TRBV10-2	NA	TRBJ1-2	CASSDDIGSHNYGYTF	TGCGCCAGCAGTGATGACATCGGATCCCATAACTATGGCTACACCTTC
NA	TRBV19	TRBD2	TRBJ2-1	CASKLAGTNEQFF	TGTGCCAGTAAGCTAGCGGGGACCAATGAGCAGTTCTTC
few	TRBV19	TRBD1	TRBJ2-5	CASRNGQGVQETQYF	TGTGCCAGTAGAAATGGACAGGGGGTACAAGAGACCCAGTACTTC
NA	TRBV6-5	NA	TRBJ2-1	CASSYEGGSSYNEQFF	TGTGCCAGCAGTTACGAGGGGGGGAGCTCCTACAATGAGCAGTTCTTC
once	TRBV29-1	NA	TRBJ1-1	CSVEFGGNTEAFF	TGCAGCGTTGAATTTGGAGGGAACACTGAAGCTTTCTTT
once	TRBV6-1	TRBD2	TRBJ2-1	CATPGRAGDEQFF	TGTGCCACCCCGGGAAGGGCGGGGGATGAGCAGTTCTTC
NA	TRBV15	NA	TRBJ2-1	CATSRRGEAGNNEQFF	TGTGCCACCAGCCGACGGGGAGAGGCCGGAAACAATGAGCAGTTCTTC
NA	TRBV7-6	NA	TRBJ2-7	CASSLLASYEQYF	TGTGCCAGCAGCTTATTAGCTTCCTACGAGCAGTACTTC
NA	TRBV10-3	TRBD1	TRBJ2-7	CAISGDRDVYEQYF	TGTGCCATCAGTGGGGACAGGGATGTCTACGAGCAGTACTTC
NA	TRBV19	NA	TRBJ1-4	CASMVGAAGEKLFF	TGTGCCAGTATGGTGGGGGCTGCAGGTGAAAAACTGTTTTTT
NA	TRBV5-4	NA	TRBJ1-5	CASSLREWGNQPQHF	TGTGCCAGCAGCCTCCGAGAATGGGGCAATCAGCCCCAGCATTTT
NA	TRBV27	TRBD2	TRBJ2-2	CASNSGRLNTGELFF	TGTGCCAGCAATAGCGGGAGATTGAACACCGGGGAGCTGTTTTTT
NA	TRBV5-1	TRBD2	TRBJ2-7	CASSTGTSGELRQYF	TGCGCCAGCAGCACCGGGACTAGCGGGGAATTGCGGCAGTACTTC
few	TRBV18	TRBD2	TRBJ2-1	CASKSGSSYNEQFF	TGTGCCAGCAAAAGCGGGAGCTCCTACAATGAGCAGTTCTTC
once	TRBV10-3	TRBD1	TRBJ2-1	CAISEQTGGYNEQFF	TGTGCCATCAGTGAGCAAACAGGGGGCTACAATGAGCAGTTCTTC
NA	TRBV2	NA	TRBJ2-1	CASSPTLEDEQFF	TGTGCCAGCAGCCCCACCTTAGAGGATGAGCAGTTCTTC
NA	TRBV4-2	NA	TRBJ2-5	CASSPWARRDGETQYF	TGTGCCAGCAGCCCGTGGGCCAGGCGGGACGGAGAGACCCAGTACTTC
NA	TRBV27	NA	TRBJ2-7	CASSAGSGSSYEQYF	TGTGCCAGCAGTGCCGGTAGCGGCAGCTCCTACGAGCAGTACTTC
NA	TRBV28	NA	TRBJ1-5	CASSRAGLTGPQHF	TGTGCCAGCAGCCGGGCAGGCCTTACAGGGCCCCAGCATTTT
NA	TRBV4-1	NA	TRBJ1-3	CASSQETRAGNTIYF	TGCGCCAGCAGCCAAGAGACCCGAGCTGGAAACACCATATATTTT
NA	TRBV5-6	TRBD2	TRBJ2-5	CASSTGLASETQYF	TGTGCCAGCAGCACGGGACTAGCGTCAGAGACCCAGTACTTC
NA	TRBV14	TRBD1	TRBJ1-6	CASSLDRGYSPLHF	TGTGCCAGCAGCCTGGACAGGGGTTATTCACCCCTCCACTTT
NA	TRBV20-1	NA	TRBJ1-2	CRGTAYYGYTF	TGCAGAGGGACGGCTTACTATGGCTACACCTTC
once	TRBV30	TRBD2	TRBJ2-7	CAWSPTGLVNYEQYF	TGTGCCTGGAGTCCTACGGGACTAGTGAACTACGAGCAGTACTTC
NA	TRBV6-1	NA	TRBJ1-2	CASRAAGTNYGYTF	TGTGCCAGCAGAGCCGCGGGAACTAACTATGGCTACACCTTC
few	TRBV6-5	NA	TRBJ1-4	CASIQDYDEKLFF	TGTGCCAGCATTCAGGACTATGATGAAAAACTGTTTTTT
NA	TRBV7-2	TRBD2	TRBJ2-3	CASSSTGTNTDTQYF	TGTGCCAGCAGCTCCACCGGGACTAACACAGATACGCAGTATTTT